This T cell receptor (beta chain) was observed in a study of spatial heterogeneity in lung cancer. A unique molecular identifier was attached to every TCR cDNA molecule. TCRdb re-called the 5' RACE reads through MiXCR, storing one row per CDR3 protein. The profile shows around 18,000 distinct CDR3 sequences, roughly 5% of them singletons. CDR1 and CDR2 from the germline V gene are DFQATT and SNEGSKA (reference sequence). The CDR3 has 15 residues. The V gene end was trimmed by 4 bases and the J gene end by 2 bases; junction bases not matched to a gene: 7. Study results and limitations: Of tumor T cells, an estimated coverage of around 7% was reached for alpha chains and roughly 12% for beta chains. Counts of expanded alpha and beta TCRs within tumors tracked the tumor nonsynonymous mutation count.

This sample's time point: sample taken at primary tumor resection. This clonotype was counted between two and nine times. Its antigen is still unknown. This beta chain turned up in a library designed for alpha chains; as an off-target read, its abundance says little. The clonotype originates from a female donor with early-stage non-small cell lung cancer. The V and J genes are TRBV20-1 and TRBJ2-7; 11 nucleotides agree with TRBD2. The sequencing used lung tumor tissue, collected at surgery. Here the CDR3 DNA reads TGCAGTGCTACTGAGCTTAGCGGGAGGGCCTACGAGCAGTACTTC. This gives the protein CSATELSGRAYEQYF.